The rows below give T cell receptor beta chains drawn from one sample of a study of monozygotic twins with inflammatory bowel disease. TCRdb reprocessed the 5' RACE reads; each CDR3 protein has one entry and no DNA is given. Here the sample table reports more than 300,000 distinct CDR3 sequences. The sample was blood. The receptor source for this set is a human donor with ulcerative colitis or Crohn's disease, or a healthy co-twin of an affected twin (not recorded which). The CDR3 runs from the conserved cysteine through the conserved F or W.

cdr3_length j_call v_call cdr3_aa
19 TRBJ2-7 TRBV11-2 CASSFREIAGGSHPTEQYF
17 TRBJ2-5 TRBV4-2 CASSQGETSRTKETQYF
14 TRBJ2-2 TRBV19 CASSLVAQTGELFF
17 TRBJ2-3 TRBV24-1 CATSEPRPSGGTDTQYF
15 TRBJ1-6 TRBV7-2 CASSLGSGGNSPLHF
16 TRBJ2-2 TRBV28 CASSLFYRGNTGELFF
13 TRBJ2-3 TRBV20-1 CSAARTSTDTQYF
15 TRBJ2-1 TRBV7-9 CASSLFLDRGGEQFF
16 TRBJ2-1 TRBV11-1 CASSLGQGVSYNEQFF
12 TRBJ1-4 TRBV7-9 CATPDVNEKLFF
14 TRBJ1-2 TRBV6-2/TRBV6-3 CASSFWGSNYGYTF